One T cell receptor beta chain is described in this entry. In this sample, this clone turned up a few times. Its binding antigen is unknown. A junction boundary mismatches the germline segment, possibly from a read error. The cohort was made up of 666 healthy bone marrow donors. At the time of sampling, all cohort members were nominally healthy, though unrecorded immune exposures were likely present. The donor was CMV seropositive and belonged to the group of 250 to 300 seropositive cohort members. Every donor gave a peripheral blood sample, and the peripheral blood mononuclear cells from that sample were used for TCR beta sequencing. Genomic DNA was extracted from the blood cell samples with the Qiagen DNeasy Blood Extraction Kit. The sample comes from a study of cytomegalovirus exposure and HLA in healthy donors (dated by TCRdb to about 2017). Notes on the research overall: An earlier analysis of 587 of the donors reported 276 Gb of sequence data and 117 million unique TCR beta sequences obtained from about 170 million T cells. Roughly 300 gigabases of sequencing data and 70 million to 95 million unique TCR sequences made up an early release that covered approximately 650 HLA-typed donors. Of the roughly 400 genotyped donors, over 70% fell in the genetic ancestry cluster associated with self-reported Caucasian donors. The study aimed to test whether cataloging public T cell receptors could reveal signatures of past pathogen exposure. The T cell repertoires of about 700 subjects were profiled by immunosequencing and related to cytomegalovirus serostatus. Besides the first cohort of approximately 710 subjects, a separate validation cohort made up of 95 to 150 different subjects was used. High-throughput TCR immunosequencing, statistical association of individual TCRs with disease status, and machine learning were combined to predict cytomegalovirus infection status. In a later analysis, previously published TCR beta repertoires from roughly 710 donors were re-analyzed and high-resolution HLA genotyping was added so that TCR occurrence patterns could be studied. In the later analysis, no new phenotypic data were used to find candidate immune exposures; instead, reliance was placed on TCR beta sequences and their occurrence across donors. To decide whether each TCR beta V gene segment behaved as functional or pseudogenic, an earlier analysis of some 600 of the donors relied on high-throughput TCR beta sequencing. Donor age, sex, ethnicity and CMV serostatus were compiled alongside the repertoire data. In a later genetic analysis, genome-wide SNP genotypes for about 65% of the 666 donors were used, and that subset was treated as a discovery cohort. Every repertoire in the discovery cohort had been generated on one and the same sequencing platform. Both class I and class II loci were covered by HLA typing, at four-digit resolution. Typing coverage differed by locus: A, B, C, DRB1 and DQB1 were typed in about 629-630 donors, DQA1 in about 550, DPA1 in 606, and DPB1 in 450 to 490. Several DR-DQ haplotypes were treated as single units for association and clustering because of strong linkage in the cohort. Among about 360 genotyped donors of the cohort, an average of approximately 240,000 unique TCR beta nucleotide sequences were sequenced per donor, roughly 20% of them non-productive. What the authors observed across the whole study: According to a later analysis, most CMV-associated TCR beta chains appeared to be HLA-restricted, and the HLA associations seemed to be driven largely by CMV exposure. In a later genetic analysis, fewer N-insertions in productive TCRs were reported among donors in an Asian-associated ancestry cluster than the roughly 700-donor mean. While some public TCRs were present in many individuals, most TCR sequences turned up only very rarely across donors. Strong co-occurrence of HLA alleles, especially DR and DQ, made assigning TCR associations to individual alleles difficult. Broadly in line with IMGT annotations, most TCR beta V segments showed up in productive rearrangements about 90% or about 30% of the time in an earlier analysis of several hundred of the donors. In this cohort, only TCR beta chains were sequenced, and detectable features were limited by the absence of alpha or paired-chain data. A further reported finding was that TCR beta sequences accurately predicted the HLA-A and HLA-B alleles for most subjects in the first cohort. Because HLA typing was missing for some donors at each locus, association tests included only the typed subset. The only immune exposure information available for the cohort was CMV serostatus. It was suggested by the authors that the approach could potentially be generalized to other disease states and immunological phenotypes. The classifier was reported to diagnose cytomegalovirus status with high specificity and sensitivity in both the original cohort and the validation cohort. Approximately 16 rarely observed V segments, including chromosome 9 orphons, were excluded from the earlier analysis of some 590 of the donors because counts were too low. The study gave a list of 150 to 200 TCR beta chains associated with cytomegalovirus. A later analysis associated about 17,000 TCR beta sequences with specific HLA alleles at a false discovery rate of 0.05. Presence/absence analyses assumed roughly uniform sequencing depth across donors, an assumption that may not hold. Some IMGT-functional V segments, including TRBV6-2 and TRBV6-3, could not be told apart with the 87-base-pair reads, so those segments were excluded. In a later analysis, several top co-occurrence clusters were reported to appear linked to parvovirus B19, influenza, CMV and Epstein-Barr virus. Correlated functional status among segregating V segments might be attributable to linkage disequilibrium, but an unknown experimental factor could not be ruled out. A group of highly shared sequence variants was considered likely to be a technical artifact of the sequencing pipeline. A few of the identified cytomegalovirus-associated TCR beta chains were confirmed in vitro to be specific for cytomegalovirus antigens. In a later analysis, HLA-associated TCR beta chains were found to be more clonally expanded and to have lower generation probabilities than equally common non-associated chains. In a later genetic analysis, a missense DCLRE1C variant was associated with V-gene and J-gene trimming of TCR beta chains, and the association was replicated in an independent cohort. A later analysis found that TCR association rates varied across HLA loci, with DRB1 alleles showing the most associated TCRs and HLA-C alleles the fewest.

The method behind the library was the immunoSEQ multiplex PCR assay. A mixture of 60 forward primers for TCR Vbeta segments and 13 reverse primers for TCR Jbeta segments was used in the multiplex PCR. A multiplex PCR assay on genomic DNA amplified the CDR3 region of rearranged TCR beta genes. Amplified TCR beta libraries were sequenced as 87-base-pair reads on the Illumina HiSeq System. The published analysis was carried out like this. A later analysis counted about 82 million unique TCR beta chains across the 670 or so repertoires, and some 11 million of these chains were shared by at least two donors. Raw reads were error-corrected and collapsed into unique sequences with a nearest-neighbor algorithm that merged closely related sequences to remove PCR and sequencing errors. V, D and J gene segments were assigned by aligning CDR3 sequences to IMGT reference sequences. For a sequence to be retained, at least a six-nucleotide match to both a V gene segment and a J gene segment was required. Rearrangements were classified as productive when the CDR3 lacked stop codons and remained in frame with V and J, and all other rearrangements were classified as non-productive. CDR3 was defined according to IMGT convention as the region running from the second conserved V-encoded cysteine to the conserved J-encoded phenylalanine. Sequences without an unambiguous match to a single V gene segment were excluded from the earlier analysis of approximately 560 of the donors. An earlier analysis of 587 of the donors classified V segments as functional when productive rearrangements were above 56.7% and as segregating when the standard deviation between donors was above 5%. A statistical classification framework was developed to diagnose cytomegalovirus status using the catalog of TCR beta chain sequences. In a later analysis, V and J genes were assigned by comparing TCR nucleotide sequences against IMGT/GENE-DB human TR gene sequences. Using the TCRdist pipeline, a later analysis assigned CDR3 sequences along with most-parsimonious VDJ recombination scenarios. In a later analysis, each TCR beta chain was defined by its CDR3 amino acid sequence together with its V-gene family, and reads lacking a unique V-gene family were excluded. A later analysis removed 600 or so highly shared, low-generation-probability nucleotide sequences to deal with suspected cross-contamination and a sequencing artifact. In a later analysis, a clonal expansion index for each public chain was calculated from normalized within-repertoire ranks of inferred template counts. Generation probabilities in a later analysis came from a VDJ recombination model fitted to out-of-frame rearrangements, and those results were checked against IGoR. In a later analysis, hypergeometric tests were used to score TCR-TCR, TCR-HLA and TCR-CMV co-occurrence, with a repertoire-size bias correction applied to TCR pairs. False discovery rates were estimated in a later analysis by permuting HLA or CMV assignments 20 times. In a later analysis, co-occurring TCRs were grouped using DBSCAN, with TCRdist sequence similarity added in when clustering inside HLA-allele-positive subsets. Co-occurrence clustering excluded repertoires with fewer than 30,000 or more than 120,000 public chains, plus five with anomalous nucleotide sharing. Drawn from immuneACCESS, this table holds only the in-frame rearrangements with V and J called that TCRdb kept. Clones are partly lost; checked studies trace under half to an unresolved V gene and leave the rest unexplained. The V and J calls and clone size are taken from that table; D and trimming were inferred from the DNA. The sample has 74,000 or so clones on record, 77% of them singletons. The ten largest clones take up under 3% of the sample.

CDR1 and CDR2, per the germline V gene (reference sequence), are SGHAT and FQDESV. Counted from cysteine to phenylalanine, this CDR3 has 15 amino acids. Only the CDR3 region is kept as DNA, spanning 45 bases read in frame from base 1. The source material was PBMCs. The chain joins TRBV11-1 to TRBJ2-6, with TRBD1 perhaps the D gene, on 5 matching bases. The sequence was collected from a man between 45 and 60 years old in good health and CMV-seropositive. The DNA is TGTGCCAGCAGCAAAGACATTTCTGGGGCCAACGGCCTGACTTTC. Its translation reads: CASSKDISGANGLTF.